This T cell receptor (beta chain) was retrieved from a study of CD8 T cells in ankylosing spondylitis. This clonotype came up many times. From the 5' RACE reads, TCRdb called clonotypes with MiXCR, one entry per CDR3 protein. Of 150,000 to 200,000 distinct CDR3 sequences listed, 15% to 20% are singletons. The CDR3 covers 13 residues. V lost 8 bases, J lost 6 bases, and 8 bases stayed unmatched. Per the germline V gene, CDR1 is MNHEY and CDR2 is SMNVEV (reference sequence). Sequencing was done on a sample of blood, either unsorted or a sorted T cell fraction (not recorded which). This receptor was identified in a male donor aged 10-29 years with ankylosing spondylitis or in good health (not recorded which). The chain uses TRBV27 and TRBJ1-1, with 8 bases matching TRBD1. The CDR3 DNA follows: TGTGCCAGCGGCACAGGGGGTATAGCTGAAGCTTTCTTT. Amino acids: CASGTGGIAEAFF.